Below are 29 T cell receptor beta chains sequenced from a single sample in a study of cytomegalovirus exposure and HLA in healthy donors. PCR involved 60 Vbeta and 13 Jbeta primers. The assay was immunoSEQ multiplex PCR, and TCRdb's table has in-frame clones only and misses some. The sample yields just over 150,000 clones, approximately 81% seen once. Sequenced sample: PBMCs. Source of these receptors: a woman aged 18-30 years in good health and CMV-seronegative.

The chain links TRBV7-2 to TRBJ2-7; unclear D gene. In germline, CDR1 is SGHTA, CDR2 FQGNSA. The V and J ends lost 5 bases and 3 bases respectively, with 17 bases between them. The CDR3 consists of 15 residues. The CDR3 reads CASSPGQRLIYEQYF. The CDR3 DNA reads as TGTGCCAGCAGCCCTGGCCAGCGATTGATCTACGAGCAGTACTTC.

The J gene is TRBJ1-4, the V gene TRBV7-9; D uncertain. Looked up from germline, CDR1 is SEHNR and CDR2 is FQNEAQ (reference sequence). Deletions cut 1 base from V and 10 bases from J, with 7 bases between. This CDR3 is 12 amino acids long. The CDR3 here is CASSLVTGKLFF. CDR3 in DNA: TGTGCCAGCAGCTTAGTAACGGGAAAACTGTTTTTT. The whole variable domain, remainder taken from reference TRBV7-9 and TRBJ1-4, is DTGVSQNPRHKITKRGQNVTFRCDPISEHNRLYWYRQTLGQGPEFLTYFQNEAQLEKSRLLSDRFSAERPKGSFSTLEIQRTEQGDSAMYLCASSLVTGKLFFGSGTQLSVL.

The chain joins TRBV7-9 to TRBJ2-7; the D gene is possibly TRBD2 (6 bases). The CDR3 runs 13 residues. CDR1 SEHNR and CDR2 FQNEAQ come from the germline V gene (reference sequence). Trimming pared 1 base from V and 10 bases from J, leaving 14 bases between. The CDR3 loop is CASSLDGGSAQYF. As DNA, the CDR3 is TGTGCCAGCAGCTTAGACGGAGGGAGCGCCCAGTACTTC.

This clone turned up a few times. This chain links TRBV4-3 with TRBJ2-7; 10 positions agree with TRBD2. After removal of 2 bases from V and 4 bases from J, the junction contained 11 bases not matched to a gene. CDR1 LGHNA and CDR2 YSLEER come from the germline V gene. This CDR3 comprises 17 residues. The DNA for the CDR3 is TGCGCCAGCAGCCAATGGACTAGCGGAGGGCCCGGATACGAGCAGTACTTC. It codes for CASSQWTSGGPGYEQYF.

The chain uses TRBV10-3 and TRBJ2-5; D call uncertain. The CDR3 extends over 14 amino acids. The germline V gene has CDR1 ENHRY and CDR2 SYGVKD. V lost 0 bases and J lost 4, with 9 bases in between. This chain's CDR3 is CAISESEILETQYF. The CDR3 bases are TGTGCCATCAGTGAGTCGGAGATCCTAGAGACCCAGTACTTC.

This chain uses TRBV4-3 with TRBJ2-5, with D possibly TRBD2 on 6 matching bases. The CDR3 has 13 residues. Germline V gene sequence: CDR1 LGHNA, CDR2 YSLEER. V was clipped by 0 bases and J by 9 bases, with 11 bases between them. The CDR3 loop is CASSQDTWGAQYF. The CDR3, as DNA: TGCGCCAGCAGCCAAGATACGTGGGGGGCCCAGTACTTC.

The J gene is TRBJ2-7, the V gene TRBV19; 7 nucleotides agree with TRBD1. This CDR3 has 14 residues. CDR1 LNHDA and CDR2 SQIVND come from the germline V gene (reference sequence). J lost 5 bases, V lost 5 bases, and 9 bases had no gene match. The CDR3 DNA is TGTGCCAGTAGTGTGCGATTGACAGGGAACGAGCAGTACTTC. Its protein product is CASSVRLTGNEQYF.

The chain employs TRBV5-4 and TRBJ2-1, with 10 bases aligning to TRBD2. Germline V gene data show CDR1 as SGHNT and CDR2 as YYREEE (reference sequence). The CDR3 has 15 residues. Trimming at V came to 4 bases and at J to 8 bases, leaving 9 bases not matched to a gene. CDR3 loop: CASSSSSGSRDEQFF. The DNA for the CDR3 is TGTGCCAGCAGCAGCTCTAGCGGGAGTAGGGATGAGCAGTTCTTC.

The chain recombines TRBV28 with TRBJ2-3, with 10 bases that match TRBD1. V dropped 3 bases and J dropped 3; count of bases not matched to a gene: 0. Germline assignment: CDR1 MDHEN and CDR2 SYDVKM. The CDR3 has 14 residues. The CDR3 protein is CASSLGQGTDTQYF. The CDR3 DNA is TGTGCCAGCAGTTTGGGACAGGGGACAGATACGCAGTATTTT.

This chain uses TRBV6-5 with TRBJ2-1; D remains ambiguous. The germline gives CDR1 MNHEY, CDR2 SVGAGI. V was trimmed by 5 bases and J by 8 bases, leaving 10 bases between them. The CDR3 extends over 12 amino acids. CDR3 region: CASSGNQDEQFF. For the CDR3, the DNA is TGTGCCAGCAGTGGAAACCAGGATGAGCAGTTCTTC.

This sequence joins TRBV11-2 and TRBJ2-6; D ambiguous. Germline CDR1 is SGHAT and CDR2 is FQNNGV. V was shortened by 1 base and J by 3 bases, with 4 bases between the two germline ends. The CDR3 covers 14 residues. The CDR3 DNA follows: TGTGCCAGCAGCTTAGTAGTTGGGGCCAACGTCCTGACTTTC. It specifies CASSLVVGANVLTF. Looking up the rest from reference TRBV11-2 and TRBJ2-6 gives the full variable domain: EAGVAQSPRYKIIEKRQSVAFWCNPISGHATLYWYQQILGQGPKLLIQFQNNGVVDDSQLPKDRFSAERLKGVDSTLKIQPAKLEDSAVYLCASSLVVGANVLTFGAGSRLTVL.

This clone has more than one count but fewer than ten. The chain couples TRBV5-1 to TRBJ2-5, with D hard to call. Trimming removed 0 bases from V and 3 bases from J, with 6 bases in between. Looked up from germline, CDR1 is SGHRS and CDR2 is YFSETQ. The CDR3 consists of 13 residues. CDR3 nucleotide sequence: TGCGCCAGCAGCTTGGTACCGGAAGAGACCCAGTACTTC. The encoded protein is CASSLVPEETQYF.

A word on this clone: Within the sample, other DNA sequences also encode this same CDR3. The chain uses TRBV6-5 and TRBJ1-2; 9 positions match TRBD1. The CDR3 covers 15 residues. V gave up 1 base and J gave up 5 bases; unmatched junction bases: 5. The germline V gene encodes CDR1 MNHEY and CDR2 SVGAGI. The CDR3 coding sequence is TGTGCCAGCAGTTACTTAGGGACAGGGAATTATGGCTACACCTTC. The encoded protein is CASSYLGTGNYGYTF.

V is TRBV7-9 and J is TRBJ2-7, with D possibly being TRBD2 (7 bases). The V end lost 7 bases, the J end lost 2 bases, and 18 bases lay between the germline ends. The CDR3 is 15 amino acids. The germline gives CDR1 SEHNR, CDR2 FQNEAQ (reference sequence). The CDR3 DNA is TGTGCCAGCAACGAGGGGGGGCGTACTCCCTACGAGCAGTACTTC. Translating gives CASNEGGRTPYEQYF.

This clone was counted only a few times. V is TRBV2 and J is TRBJ2-1, with TRBD1 matching over 10 bases. Trimming at V came to 5 bases and at J to 7 bases, leaving 11 bases not matched to a gene. The CDR3 sequence is 16 residues long. The germline CDR1 and CDR2 sequences are SNHLY and FYNNEI. The CDR3 here is CASSRTGTGVMNEQFF. CDR3 in DNA: TGTGCCAGCAGTAGGACCGGGACAGGGGTCATGAATGAGCAGTTCTTC.

The chain carries TRBV9 and TRBJ2-2, with TRBD2 as a possible D gene (6 bases). V gave up 0 bases and J gave up 4 bases, with 10 bases separating them. Per the germline V gene, CDR1 is SGDLS and CDR2 is YYNGEE. The CDR3 is made up of 15 amino acids. The CDR3 region has the DNA TGTGCCAGCAGCGTAGGCGGGGCGGGCACCGGGGAGCTGTTTTTT. It is translated as CASSVGGAGTGELFF.

This clone was seen once. The chain couples TRBV7-2 to TRBJ2-7; D is undetermined. This CDR3 is 13 amino acids long. CDR1 is SGHTA and CDR2 is FQGNSA in the germline V gene. Trimming shortened V by 8 bases and J by 2 bases, and 13 bases separated the two germline ends. As DNA, the CDR3 is TGTGCCAGCTCTTCCCGGCTAGCCTACGAGCAGTACTTC. Its translation: CASSSRLAYEQYF.

CDR3: CASSLQPGGNSPLHF. The CDR3 DNA reads TGTGCCAGCAGCTTACAACCGGGGGGTAATTCACCCCTCCACTTT. The chain employs TRBV11-2 and TRBJ1-6, with D perhaps TRBD1 (5 bases). The germline CDR1 and CDR2 sequences are SGHAT and FQNNGV. The CDR3 is 15 amino acids. V was cut by 2 bases and J by 6 bases, with 11 bases left in between.

The chain employs TRBV28 and TRBJ1-5; 8 nucleotides agree with TRBD1. The germline V gene has CDR1 MDHEN and CDR2 SYDVKM. V gave up 4 bases and J gave up 2 bases; unmatched junction bases: 10. CDR3 length equals 17 residues. The CDR3 sequence: CASSSGQGARGNQPQHF. CDR3 sequence (DNA): TGTGCCAGCAGTTCAGGGCAGGGGGCGCGGGGCAATCAGCCCCAGCATTTT.

This chain joins TRBV27 and TRBJ1-5; unclear D gene. V lost 7 bases to trimming and J lost 8 bases, with 12 bases between them. This CDR3 spans 12 amino acids. Germline V gene lookup returns CDR1 MNHEY and CDR2 SMNVEV (reference sequence). The CDR3 loop is CASNFIGEPQHF. The CDR3 region has the DNA TGTGCCAGCAACTTTATCGGGGAGCCCCAGCATTTT.

The chain carries TRBV5-1 and TRBJ2-7; TRBD1 matches at 10 bases. CDR1 and CDR2 from the germline V gene are SGHRS and YFSETQ. CDR3 length: 14 amino acids. The V segment lost 4 bases and the J segment 6 bases; nucleotides outside the gene matches: 7. This CDR3 reads CASSRGTGDREQYF. CDR3 bases: TGCGCCAGCAGCAGGGGGACAGGGGACCGCGAGCAGTACTTC.

In its sample, this clone was seen a few times. The chain carries TRBV27 and TRBJ2-1; D is possibly TRBD2 (6 bases). Trimming stripped 4 bases from V and 8 bases from J, with 12 bases between. CDR1 MNHEY and CDR2 SMNVEV come from the germline V gene (reference sequence). The CDR3 totals 13 residues. The CDR3 protein is CASSSGRRDEQFF. The CDR3 nucleotides are TGTGCCAGCAGTTCCGGGAGAAGGGATGAGCAGTTCTTC.

The rearrangement joins TRBV19 to TRBJ2-3, with 15 bases matching TRBD2. After removal of 4 bases from V and 5 bases from J, the junction contained 16 bases not matched to a gene. Germline values: CDR1 LNHDA, CDR2 SQIVND (reference sequence). This CDR3 region has 20 residues. The CDR3, as DNA: TGTGCCAGTAGTAAACGCCCCGGGACTAGCGGGGGGAAAATGGGAGATACGCAGTATTTT. It translates to CASSKRPGTSGGKMGDTQYF.

The gene calls are TRBV5-1 and TRBJ2-1, with D perhaps matching TRBD2 (6 bases). This CDR3 region has 15 residues. The germline V gene encodes CDR1 SGHRS and CDR2 YFSETQ. V was trimmed by 3 bases and J by 3 bases, leaving 13 bases between them. CDR3 DNA sequence: TGCGCCAGCAGCTCCGCGGGACTTGACTACAATGAGCAGTTCTTC. The encoded protein is CASSSAGLDYNEQFF.

The genes are TRBV19 and TRBJ2-6; weak D call: TRBD2 (6 bases). The CDR3 is 17 amino acids. The V end was cut by 5 bases, the J end by 4 bases, with 18 bases between. CDR1 LNHDA and CDR2 SQIVND come from the germline V gene (reference sequence). In DNA, the CDR3 is TGTGCCAGTAGTCCGGGCGGGGTCCCCAAGGGGGCCAACGTCCTGACTTTC. This encodes CASSPGGVPKGANVLTF.

About this clone: Other nucleotide sequences in the sample specify the same CDR3. CDR3 sequence: CASSRLAGAYEQYF. The CDR3 bases are TGTGCCAGCAGCCGACTAGCGGGGGCCTACGAGCAGTACTTC. V gene TRBV14 combines with J gene TRBJ2-7; 12 bases are shared with TRBD2. The CDR3 has 14 residues. The J segment lost 2 bases and the V segment lost 4 bases, leaving 0 bases of the junction unmatched. Per germline, CDR1 SGHDN and CDR2 FVKESK.

The rearrangement links TRBV19 to TRBJ2-7; D call uncertain. V lost 1 base, J lost 2 bases, and 9 bases lay in between. The CDR3 covers 14 residues. The germline gives CDR1 LNHDA, CDR2 SQIVND (reference sequence). The CDR3 region is CASSIARSAYEQYF. CDR3 sequence (DNA): TGTGCCAGTAGTATAGCCCGATCAGCCTACGAGCAGTACTTC.

There are a few counts of this clone. DNA for the CDR3: TGTGCCAGCAGCTTAGTGATTCGACAGCTTAACTATGGCTACACCTTC. Protein product: CASSLVIRQLNYGYTF. This chain links TRBV5-4 with TRBJ1-2, with D tentatively TRBD1 (5 bases). Germline V gives CDR1 SGHNT, CDR2 YYREEE (reference sequence). Deletions cut 2 bases from V and 1 base from J, with 15 bases between. This CDR3 contains 16 residues. The full variable domain, with the rest looked up from reference TRBV5-4 and TRBJ1-2, is ETGVTQSPTHLIKTRGQQVTLRCSSQSGHNTVSWYQQALGQGPQFIFQYYREEENGRGNFPPRFSGLQFPNYSSELNVNALELDDSALYLCASSLVIRQLNYGYTFGSGTRLTVV.

The genes are TRBV5-1 and TRBJ2-7; D might be TRBD2 (6 bases). V was clipped by 0 bases and J by 7 bases, with 17 bases between them. Germline CDR1 is SGHRS and CDR2 is YFSETQ. The CDR3 contains 15 residues. The CDR3 coding sequence is TGCGCCAGCAGCTTGGAGACTAGACTTGGGCGGGAGCAGTACTTC. Protein sequence: CASSLETRLGREQYF. The variable domain in full, with the rest retrieved from reference TRBV5-1 and TRBJ2-7, is KAGVTQTPRYLIKTRGQQVTLSCSPISGHRSVSWYQQTPGQGLQFLFEYFSETQRNKGNFPGRFSGRQFSNSRSEMNVSTLELGDSALYLCASSLETRLGREQYFGPGTRLTVT.